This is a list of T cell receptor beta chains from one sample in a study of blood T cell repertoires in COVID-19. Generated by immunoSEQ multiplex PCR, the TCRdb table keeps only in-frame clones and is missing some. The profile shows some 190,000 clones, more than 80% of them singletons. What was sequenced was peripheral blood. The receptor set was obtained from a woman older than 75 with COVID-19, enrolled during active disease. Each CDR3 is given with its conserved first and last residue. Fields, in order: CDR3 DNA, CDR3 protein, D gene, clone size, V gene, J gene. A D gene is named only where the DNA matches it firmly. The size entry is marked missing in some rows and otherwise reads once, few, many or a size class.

cdr3_nt: TGTGCCAGTAGTATAGCTAGCGGGAGCTCCTACGAGCAGTACTTC
cdr3_aa: CASSIASGSSYEQYF
d_call: TRBD2
clone_size: NA
v_call: TRBV19
j_call: TRBJ2-7

cdr3_nt: TGTGCCAGCAGTAGGGGGAATTCACCCCTCCACTTT
cdr3_aa: CASSRGNSPLHF
d_call: NA
clone_size: NA
v_call: TRBV28
j_call: TRBJ1-6

cdr3_nt: TGCGCCAGCAGCCAGCGACAGACAGGGCTCGACTATGGCTACACCTTC
cdr3_aa: CASSQRQTGLDYGYTF
d_call: TRBD1
clone_size: NA
v_call: TRBV4-1
j_call: TRBJ1-2

cdr3_nt: TGTGCCAGCAGTTACAGAGATGACAGCGAAGCTTTCTTT
cdr3_aa: CASSYRDDSEAFF
d_call: NA
clone_size: few
v_call: TRBV6-5
j_call: TRBJ1-1

cdr3_nt: TGCGCCAGCAGCTTTGGTGGGACAAGTCCCCACGAGCAGTACTTC
cdr3_aa: CASSFGGTSPHEQYF
d_call: NA
clone_size: NA
v_call: TRBV5-1
j_call: TRBJ2-7

cdr3_nt: TGTGCCACCAGCAGAGAGCTAGGGGGCTACGAGCAGTACTTC
cdr3_aa: CATSRELGGYEQYF
d_call: NA
clone_size: NA
v_call: TRBV15
j_call: TRBJ2-7

cdr3_nt: TGTGCCAGCGCAGGGGAATATAGCAATCAGCCCCAGCATTTT
cdr3_aa: CASAGEYSNQPQHF
d_call: NA
clone_size: NA
v_call: TRBV6-5
j_call: TRBJ1-5

cdr3_nt: TGTGCCAGCAGGGCCAGAATATACAATGAGCAGTTCTTC
cdr3_aa: CASRARIYNEQFF
d_call: NA
clone_size: NA
v_call: TRBV28
j_call: TRBJ2-1

cdr3_nt: TGTGCCAGCAGGAGCTCTGGAAACACCATATATTTT
cdr3_aa: CASRSSGNTIYF
d_call: NA
clone_size: NA
v_call: TRBV9
j_call: TRBJ1-3

cdr3_nt: TGTGCCAGCAGCGGGAGGACAGGGCGAGACTCCTACGAGCAGTACTTC
cdr3_aa: CASSGRTGRDSYEQYF
d_call: TRBD1
clone_size: NA
v_call: TRBV7-8
j_call: TRBJ2-7

cdr3_nt: TGTGCCAGCAGCCGGACAGATTACACCGGGGAGCTGTTTTTT
cdr3_aa: CASSRTDYTGELFF
d_call: NA
clone_size: NA
v_call: TRBV3-1/TRBV3-2
j_call: TRBJ2-2

cdr3_nt: TGTGCCAGCAGCTTGGAACAGGGGACTGGCTACACCTTC
cdr3_aa: CASSLEQGTGYTF
d_call: TRBD1
clone_size: NA
v_call: TRBV5-5
j_call: TRBJ1-2

cdr3_nt: TGTGCCAGCAGCTGGGGAGGGATGGACGAGCAGTACTTC
cdr3_aa: CASSWGGMDEQYF
d_call: TRBD2
clone_size: NA
v_call: TRBV3-1/TRBV3-2
j_call: TRBJ2-7

cdr3_nt: TGTGCTAGTGGTTTGGGCAGCACCCTCGGGGGCACTGAAGCTTTCTTT
cdr3_aa: CASGLGSTLGGTEAFF
d_call: NA
clone_size: NA
v_call: TRBV12-5
j_call: TRBJ1-1

cdr3_nt: TGTGCCAGCAGCTTAGCAGAGAGGGAGCCAGAAAAACTGTTTTTT
cdr3_aa: CASSLAEREPEKLFF
d_call: NA
clone_size: NA
v_call: TRBV7-9
j_call: TRBJ1-4

cdr3_nt: TGTGCCAGCTCACCAGGGCTAGCGACCTACAATGAGCAGTTCTTC
cdr3_aa: CASSPGLATYNEQFF
d_call: NA
clone_size: NA
v_call: TRBV18
j_call: TRBJ2-1

cdr3_nt: TGCGCCAGCAGCCCCAGGGCCGAGGCGAACACCGGGGAGCTGTTTTTT
cdr3_aa: CASSPRAEANTGELFF
d_call: NA
clone_size: NA
v_call: TRBV5-1
j_call: TRBJ2-2

cdr3_nt: TGTGCCAGCAGCCCGAGGACAGGAAGAGAGGCCCAGGGCTCCCTCCACTTT
cdr3_aa: CASSPRTGREAQGSLHF
d_call: TRBD1
clone_size: NA
v_call: TRBV7-8
j_call: TRBJ1-6

cdr3_nt: TGTGCCAGCAGTCCCCTTGGCCCACGCACTGAAGCTTTCTTT
cdr3_aa: CASSPLGPRTEAFF
d_call: NA
clone_size: NA
v_call: TRBV27
j_call: TRBJ1-1

cdr3_nt: TGTGCCACCAGCATCGACTCCAGACAGGGAAAGGCTTTCTTT
cdr3_aa: CATSIDSRQGKAFF
d_call: TRBD1
clone_size: NA
v_call: TRBV15
j_call: TRBJ1-1

cdr3_nt: TGTGCCAGCAGCGAGCGAACAAGGTCGTACGAGCAGTACTTC
cdr3_aa: CASSERTRSYEQYF
d_call: NA
clone_size: once
v_call: TRBV28
j_call: TRBJ2-7

cdr3_nt: TGCGCCAGCAGTTCGACAGGGAGGACCTACAATGAGCAGTTCTTC
cdr3_aa: CASSSTGRTYNEQFF
d_call: NA
clone_size: NA
v_call: TRBV5-1
j_call: TRBJ2-1

cdr3_nt: TGTGCCAGTAGTTACCCGGGACAGGTTAATTCACCCCTCCACTTT
cdr3_aa: CASSYPGQVNSPLHF
d_call: TRBD1
clone_size: NA
v_call: TRBV19
j_call: TRBJ1-6

cdr3_nt: TGCAGCCCCTCGGGGGGGGAGATGGGAGGAGGCTCACCCCTCCACTTT
cdr3_aa: CSPSGGEMGGGSPLHF
d_call: NA
clone_size: NA
v_call: TRBV29-1
j_call: TRBJ1-6

cdr3_nt: TGTGCCAGCAGCTTGGAACGGGGAGATTCACCCCTCCACTTT
cdr3_aa: CASSLERGDSPLHF
d_call: NA
clone_size: NA
v_call: TRBV5-6
j_call: TRBJ1-6

cdr3_nt: TGTGCCAGCAGCTCGGGTTACACTGAAGCTTTCTTT
cdr3_aa: CASSSGYTEAFF
d_call: NA
clone_size: NA
v_call: TRBV12-3/TRBV12-4
j_call: TRBJ1-1

cdr3_nt: TGTGCCAGCAGTGGCCAGGGTCAGGGGACAGATACGCAGTATTTT
cdr3_aa: CASSGQGQGTDTQYF
d_call: NA
clone_size: NA
v_call: TRBV2
j_call: TRBJ2-3